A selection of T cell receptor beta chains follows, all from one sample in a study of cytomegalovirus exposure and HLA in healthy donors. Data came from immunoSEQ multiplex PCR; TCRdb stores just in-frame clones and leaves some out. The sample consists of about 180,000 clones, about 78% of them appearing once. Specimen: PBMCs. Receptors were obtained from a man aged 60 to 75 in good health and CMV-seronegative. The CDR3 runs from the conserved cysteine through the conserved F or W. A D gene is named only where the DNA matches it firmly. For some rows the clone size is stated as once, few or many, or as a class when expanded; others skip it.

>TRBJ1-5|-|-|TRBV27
TGTGCCAGCAGTTCTACCGGACCAGGGCCCCATAGCAATCAGCCCCAGCATTTT
CASSSTGPGPHSNQPQHF
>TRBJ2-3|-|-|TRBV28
TGTGCCAGCAGTTCCGTAGCGGTAACAGATACGCAGTATTTT
CASSSVAVTDTQYF
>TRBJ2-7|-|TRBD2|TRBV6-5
TGTGCCAGCAGTTACTCTGGAGCGGGAGGGAACGAGCAGTACTTC
CASSYSGAGGNEQYF
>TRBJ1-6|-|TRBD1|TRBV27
TGTGCCAGCATTTCCGGGACAGGCGGGTCACCCCTCCACTTT
CASISGTGGSPLHF
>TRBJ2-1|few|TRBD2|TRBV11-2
TGTGCCAGCAGCTCAGGGACTAGATACAATGAGCAGTTCTTC
CASSSGTRYNEQFF
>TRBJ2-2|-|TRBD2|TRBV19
TGTGCCAGTAGTATAGTTGGGGGGGACACCGGGGAGCTGTTTTTT
CASSIVGGDTGELFF
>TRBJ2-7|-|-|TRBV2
TGTGCCAGCATACTAAACCGGGACCCAGGGGCCTACGAGCAGTACTTC
CASILNRDPGAYEQYF
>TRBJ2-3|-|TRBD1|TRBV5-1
TGCGCCAGCAGCTTTGGACAGGGCACAGATACGCAGTATTTT
CASSFGQGTDTQYF
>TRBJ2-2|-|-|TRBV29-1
TGCAGCGTTGCGGTTCACGAGGCCGGGGAGCTGTTTTTT
CSVAVHEAGELFF
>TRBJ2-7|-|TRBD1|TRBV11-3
TGTGCCAGCAGCCGACGACAGGGCCACGAGCAGTACTTC
CASSRRQGHEQYF
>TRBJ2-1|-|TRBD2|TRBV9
TGTGCCAGCAGCGTAGCTACGAGAGGGACTAGTTACATTGAGCAGTTCTTC
CASSVATRGTSYIEQFF
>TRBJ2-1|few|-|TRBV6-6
TGTGCCAGCAGCCCGACTAGAAATGAGCAGTTCTTC
CASSPTRNEQFF
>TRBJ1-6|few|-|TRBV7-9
TGTGCCAGCAGCTTAGGGGAGGGCAGGGGTGATTCACCCCTCCACTTT
CASSLGEGRGDSPLHF
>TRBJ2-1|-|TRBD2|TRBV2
TGTGCCAGGGATGCCGGGACTAGCGGGAGCGGGAAGTACAATGAGCAGTTCTTC
CARDAGTSGSGKYNEQFF
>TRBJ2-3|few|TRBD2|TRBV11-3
TGTGCCAGCAGCCGAGGAGGACTAGCGGGGGGTAACACAGATACGCAGTATTTT
CASSRGGLAGGNTDTQYF
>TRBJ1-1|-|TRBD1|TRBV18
TGTGCCAGCACCTATACAGGGGCGAACACTGAAGCTTTCTTT
CASTYTGANTEAFF